The source of this T cell receptor beta chain is a study of post-analysis software for immune sequencing data. Germline CDR1 and CDR2: MGHDK and SYGVNS. V shed 1 base, J shed 0 bases, and the junction held 3 bases outside the gene matches. This CDR3 has 16 amino acids. Built from TCR beta cDNA, the libraries had unique molecular identifiers in them. TCRdb passed the PCR reads through MiXCR, listing each CDR3 protein once. Of around 710,000 distinct CDR3 sequences listed, approximately 44% are singletons. Regarding the study as a whole: Controls had lower frequencies than patients of about five TRBV segments, which included TRBV5-6, TRBV5-1 and TRBV20-1.

Worth noting for this clonotype: What it recognizes is unknown.

This chain joins TRBV25-1 and TRBJ2-1, with 7 bases lining up with TRBD2. The specimen sequenced was blood. The clonotype comes from a girl under 18 with multiple sclerosis. In DNA, the CDR3 is TGTGCCAGCAGTGAATCTGGCGGGAGCTCCTACAATGAGCAGTTCTTC. This codes for CASSESGGSSYNEQFF.